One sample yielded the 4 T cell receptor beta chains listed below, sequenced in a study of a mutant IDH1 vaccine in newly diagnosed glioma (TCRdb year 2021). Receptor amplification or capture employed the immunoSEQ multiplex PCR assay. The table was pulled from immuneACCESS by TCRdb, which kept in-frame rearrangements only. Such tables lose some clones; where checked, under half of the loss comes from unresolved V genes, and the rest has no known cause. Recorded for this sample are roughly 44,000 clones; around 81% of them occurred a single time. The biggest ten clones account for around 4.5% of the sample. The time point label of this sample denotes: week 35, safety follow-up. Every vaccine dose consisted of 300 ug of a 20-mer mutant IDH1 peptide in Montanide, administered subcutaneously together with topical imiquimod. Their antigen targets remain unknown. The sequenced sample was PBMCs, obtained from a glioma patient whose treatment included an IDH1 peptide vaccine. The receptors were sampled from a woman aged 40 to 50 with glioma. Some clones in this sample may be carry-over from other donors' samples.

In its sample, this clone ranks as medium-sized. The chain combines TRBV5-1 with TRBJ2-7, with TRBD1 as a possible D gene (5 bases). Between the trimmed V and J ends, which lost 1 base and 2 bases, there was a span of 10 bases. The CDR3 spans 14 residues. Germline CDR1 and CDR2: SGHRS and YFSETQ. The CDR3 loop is CASSLTTGPYEQYF. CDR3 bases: TGCGCCAGCAGCTTGACCACAGGACCCTACGAGCAGTACTTC.

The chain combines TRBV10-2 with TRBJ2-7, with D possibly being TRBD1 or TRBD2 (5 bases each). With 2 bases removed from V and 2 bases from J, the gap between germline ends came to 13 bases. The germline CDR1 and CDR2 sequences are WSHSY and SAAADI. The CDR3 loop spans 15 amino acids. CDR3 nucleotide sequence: TGCGCCAGCAGTGAGCCGTCGGGACGGCCCTACGAGCAGTACTTC. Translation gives CASSEPSGRPYEQYF.

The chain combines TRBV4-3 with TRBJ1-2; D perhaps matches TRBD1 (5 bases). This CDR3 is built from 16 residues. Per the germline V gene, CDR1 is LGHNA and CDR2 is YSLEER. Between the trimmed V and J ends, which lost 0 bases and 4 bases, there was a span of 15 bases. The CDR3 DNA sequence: TGCGCCAGCAGCCAAGAAGTGGGGCAGACCTTCTATGGCTACACCTTC. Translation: CASSQEVGQTFYGYTF.

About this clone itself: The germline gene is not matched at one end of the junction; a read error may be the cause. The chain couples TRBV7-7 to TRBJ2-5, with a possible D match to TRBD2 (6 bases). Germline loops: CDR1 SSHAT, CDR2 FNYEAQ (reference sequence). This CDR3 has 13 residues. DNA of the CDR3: TGTGCTAGCAGCTTGACCGGGGGAGAGACCCAGTACTTC. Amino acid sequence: CASSLTGGETQYF.